This passage covers 29 T cell receptor beta chains from one sample sequenced in a study of vaccination and CD4 T cells after COVID-19. Indicated treatment: approximately nine-day PBMC culture with coronavirus spike peptide pools or control peptides (ViraFEST assay). Their antigen targets remain unknown. The Oncomine TCR Beta short-read assay was what sequenced the DNA obtained from cultured CD4+ T cells. TCRdb analysed the PCR reads with MiXCR anew, one entry per CDR3 protein. The table records about 18,000 distinct CDR3 sequences, 70% of them present only once. Sequencing was performed on CD4+ T cells from blood, cultured in vitro. These receptors all stem from a human donor who had recovered from COVID-19.

This chain connects TRBV4-2 to TRBJ2-2, with 8 bases matching TRBD1. Germline-derived CDR1 and CDR2 are LGHNA and YNFKEQ. CDR3 length: 16 amino acids. The V segment lost 4 bases and the J segment 0 bases; nucleotides outside the gene matches: 4. The CDR3 DNA follows: TGTGCCAGCAGCCGGGACAGGTTCGCGAACACCGGGGAGCTGTTTTTT. Residues: CASSRDRFANTGELFF.

This chain uses TRBV21-1 with TRBJ1-2; the table assigns TRBD1, which was not confirmed against the DNA. TRBV21-1 counts as a pseudogene. The CDR3 runs to 16 residues. CDR3 coding DNA: TGTGCCAGCAGCAAGGGGCAGGGGACAGGGTGGAATGGCTACACCTTC. Translating gives CASSKGQGTGWNGYTF.

V and J are TRBV6-1 and TRBJ1-2; the match to TRBD1 covers 10 bases. Germline lookup yields CDR1 MNHNS and CDR2 SASEGT. CDR3 size: 15 residues. With V trimmed by 6 bases and J by 3 bases, 7 bases remained unmatched. CDR3 DNA: TGTGCCAGCAGGGGGGCGGGGACAGGGGACTATGGCTACACCTTC. This translates into CASRGAGTGDYGYTF.

The CDR3 DNA is TGTGCCAGCAGCTTACGGGTTCGGACAGGAGAAAACTATGGCTACACCTTC. It translates to CASSLRVRTGENYGYTF. The V and J genes are TRBV7-9 and TRBJ1-2; 7 bases are shared with TRBD1. Germline V CDR1 and CDR2: SEHNR, FQNEAQ (reference sequence). The CDR3 is made up of 17 amino acids. Unmatched junction bases numbered 11, after V lost 2 bases and J lost 2 bases.

J is TRBJ1-5 and V is TRBV18, with D hard to call. Between the trimmed V and J ends, which lost 3 bases and 0 bases, there was a span of 3 bases. Germline V lookup: CDR1 KGHSH, CDR2 LQKENI. CDR3 length: 13 residues. The CDR3 sequence is CASSPFSNQPQHF. DNA of the CDR3: TGTGCCAGCTCACCTTTTAGCAATCAGCCCCAGCATTTT.

This chain joins TRBV7-3 and TRBJ1-1; 7 nucleotides match TRBD1. The germline V gene has CDR1 SGHTA and CDR2 FQGTGA. Unmatched junction bases numbered 8, after V lost 5 bases and J lost 8 bases. The CDR3 has 13 amino acids. In DNA, the CDR3 is TGTGCCAGCAGCATCACCCAGGACAGGGAAGCTTTCTTT. Translation gives CASSITQDREAFF.

The CDR3 region has the DNA TGCAGTGCCCGGTCGGGCGGGACGTGGGAAGAGACCCAGTACTTC. Translated, it gives CSARSGGTWEETQYF. The chain recombines TRBV20-1 with TRBJ2-5; TRBD2 might be the D (6 bases). This CDR3 contains 15 residues. V lost 6 bases and J 3 bases, leaving 20 bases between the germline ends. Germline assignment: CDR1 DFQATT and CDR2 SNEGSKA (reference sequence).

This chain uses TRBV28 with TRBJ2-1; no definite D call. Germline CDR1 MDHEN, CDR2 SYDVKM. There are 15 residues in the CDR3. V gave up 3 bases and J gave up 2 bases, with 11 bases separating them. CDR3 DNA sequence: TGTGCCAGCAGTTTTTCGAGACCGGCCTACAATGAGCAGTTCTTC. It is translated as CASSFSRPAYNEQFF.

The chain is built from TRBV7-2 and TRBJ1-5; D unclear. V lost 2 bases and J 5 bases, leaving 13 bases between the germline ends. The CDR3 loop spans 15 amino acids. Germline-derived CDR1 and CDR2 are SGHTA and FQGNSA. The CDR3 DNA reads TGTGCCAGCAGCTTAATGTTTAATGTGGATCAGCCCCAGCATTTT. Amino acid sequence: CASSLMFNVDQPQHF.

The chain uses TRBV24-1 and TRBJ2-1; D assignment may be TRBD1 or TRBD2 (5 bases each). Germline V CDR1 and CDR2: KGHDR, SFDVKD. This CDR3 comprises 17 residues. Trimming cost V 11 bases and J 5 bases, with 27 bases left between them. The CDR3 loop is CASSTTLGENIHNEQFF. The CDR3 coding sequence is TGTGCCAGCTCAACGACACTAGGGGAGAATATCCACAATGAGCAGTTCTTC.

The J gene is TRBJ2-5, the V gene TRBV6-5; possible D gene TRBD2, 6 bases. The germline gives CDR1 MNHEY, CDR2 SVGAGI. CDR3 length equals 12 residues. Trimming left V 2 bases short and J 5 bases short, with 6 bases between. CDR3 in amino acids: CASSYLAETQYF. Written as DNA, the CDR3 is TGTGCCAGCAGTTACCTAGCGGAGACCCAGTACTTC.

The chain joins TRBV7-9 to TRBJ1-5, with D unresolved. Trimming shortened V by 1 base and J by 2 bases, and 0 bases separated the two germline ends. There are 12 residues in the CDR3. CDR1 and CDR2 from the germline V gene are SEHNR and FQNEAQ (reference sequence). The CDR3, as DNA: TGTGCCAGCAGCTTAGGCAATCAGCCCCAGCATTTT. The encoded protein is CASSLGNQPQHF.

This sequence joins TRBV7-9 and TRBJ1-3; D is ambiguous. The length of the CDR3 is 15 residues. The V gene lost 5 bases and the J gene lost 2 bases, with 13 bases spanning the gap. Per the germline V gene, CDR1 is SEHNR and CDR2 is FQNEAQ (reference sequence). CDR3 amino acids: CASSISRGAGNTIYF. CDR3 nucleotide sequence: TGTGCCAGCAGCATCAGCCGGGGAGCTGGAAACACCATATATTTT.

The rearrangement uses TRBV6-5 and TRBJ2-7, with D perhaps TRBD2 (6 bases). V lost 2 bases and J lost 4, with 18 bases in between. This CDR3 has 16 amino acids. The germline V gene encodes CDR1 MNHEY and CDR2 SVGAGI. The CDR3 loop reads CASSYADKARGYEQYF. CDR3 bases: TGTGCCAGCAGTTACGCCGACAAGGCCCGGGGGTACGAGCAGTACTTC.

The chain joins TRBV28 to TRBJ1-2, with D perhaps TRBD1 (5 bases). Deletions cut 2 bases from V and 4 bases from J, with 26 bases between. Per germline, CDR1 MDHEN and CDR2 SYDVKM. CDR3 length: 19 residues. In DNA, the CDR3 is TGTGCCAGCAGTTTAGATTGGAGGGGCAGGGTTCGGGGCGCCTATGGCTACACCTTC. Its protein is CASSLDWRGRVRGAYGYTF.

V gene TRBV6-2 or TRBV6-3 combines with J gene TRBJ2-7; possibly TRBD2 for D (5 bases). The CDR3 totals 11 residues. CDR1 and CDR2 (germline): MNHEY, SVGEGT. The ends were cut back, 6 bases at V and 7 bases at J, with 10 bases in the middle. The CDR3 DNA is TGTGCCAGCAGAACCCCGGGGGAGCAGTACTTC. This encodes CASRTPGEQYF.

This clonotype turned up a few times. The chain couples TRBV7-6 to TRBJ2-7; 7 bases map to TRBD2. CDR3 size: 15 residues. Germline values: CDR1 SGHVS, CDR2 FNYEAQ. The junction had 10 bases not matched to a gene; V was cut back by 4 bases and J by 4 bases. CDR3 coding DNA: TGTGCCAGCAGCTCCAGTTCGAGCGGGATGTACGAGCAGTACTTC. Residues: CASSSSSSGMYEQYF.

The V call is TRBV6-5, the J call TRBJ1-1; D possibly corresponds to TRBD1 (5 bases). The V gene lost 2 bases and the J gene lost 4 bases, with 17 bases spanning the gap. Germline assignment: CDR1 MNHEY and CDR2 SVGAGI. CDR3 length: 16 residues. The CDR3: CASSYPRAGQGTEAFF. CDR3 DNA sequence: TGTGCCAGCAGTTACCCCCGTGCAGGGCAGGGCACTGAAGCTTTCTTT.

This clonotype was counted a few times. The J gene is TRBJ1-5, the V gene TRBV20-1, with 9 bases lining up with TRBD1. Unmatched junction bases numbered 7, after V lost 2 bases and J lost 5 bases. The length of the CDR3 is 15 residues. In germline, CDR1 is DFQATT, CDR2 SNEGSKA (reference sequence). The CDR3 DNA reads as TGCAGTGCTAGATCCGGGACAGGGTCTTATCAGCCCCAGCATTTT. It translates to CSARSGTGSYQPQHF.

The rearrangement links TRBV12-3 or TRBV12-4 to TRBJ1-1, with D perhaps TRBD1 (6 bases). The CDR3 is 14 amino acids. Trimming stripped 5 bases from V and 4 bases from J, with 14 bases between. Written as DNA, the CDR3 is TGTGCCAGCAGTGGAAAGGACAGCCCCACTGAAGCTTTCTTT. Translation: CASSGKDSPTEAFF.

This clonotype is a singleton in its sample. The V gene is TRBV15, the J gene TRBJ2-7; D unclear. CDR1 and CDR2 (germline): LNHNV, YYDKDF (reference sequence). V was shortened by 0 bases and J by 1 base, with 7 bases between the two germline ends. The CDR3 spans 14 residues. The CDR3 DNA is TGTGCCACCAGCAGAGATAAGGTTTCCTACGAGCAGTACTTC. It encodes CATSRDKVSYEQYF.

V is TRBV20-1 and J is TRBJ1-1; the match to TRBD1 covers 9 bases. With 3 bases clipped from V and 8 bases from J, the junction kept 7 bases outside the gene matches. The CDR3 totals 13 residues. Germline V gene sequence: CDR1 DFQATT, CDR2 SNEGSKA (reference sequence). For the CDR3, the DNA is TGCAGTGCTAGGGGGACAGGGCCCCCCGAAGCTTTCTTT. This sequence encodes CSARGTGPPEAFF.

V and J are TRBV10-1 and TRBJ1-1, with no clear D. Trimming took 4 bases from V and 4 from J, leaving 7 bases between them. Germline values: CDR1 WNHNN, CDR2 SYGVQD (reference sequence). The CDR3 extends over 12 amino acids. CDR3: CASSGHGTEAFF. The CDR3 DNA is TGCGCCAGCAGTGGACATGGCACTGAAGCTTTCTTT.

This clonotype was seen only a few times. This chain links TRBV6-1 with TRBJ2-3; 9 bases agree with TRBD1. Looked up from germline, CDR1 is MNHNS and CDR2 is SASEGT. V lost 6 bases, J lost 6 bases, and 10 bases stayed unmatched. There are 15 residues in the CDR3. The CDR3 reads CASRDPGQGSDTQYF. The CDR3 nucleotides are TGTGCCAGCAGAGACCCGGGACAGGGCTCCGATACGCAGTATTTT.

This clonotype was found a few times. The chain has TRBV20-1 and TRBJ2-5; D possibly corresponds to TRBD1 (6 bases). This CDR3 has 18 residues. Germline values: CDR1 DFQATT, CDR2 SNEGSKA (reference sequence). V was trimmed by 0 bases and J by 4 bases, leaving 24 bases between them. This chain's CDR3 is CSARENTRRTAIRETQYF. CDR3 sequence (DNA): TGCAGTGCTAGAGAAAATACCAGGCGGACAGCGATACGAGAGACCCAGTACTTC.

The chain is built from TRBV29-1 and TRBJ2-7; the D is unclear. The CDR3 covers 12 residues. Per germline, CDR1 SQVTM and CDR2 ANQGSEA. Deletions cut 4 bases from V and 1 base from J, with 8 bases between. The DNA for the CDR3 is TGCAGCGTTGGATCCGGATCCTACGAGCAGTACTTC. Translated: CSVGSGSYEQYF.

The chain combines TRBV6-2 or TRBV6-3 with TRBJ1-5; 8 bases are a match to TRBD1. The ends lost 0 bases at V and 6 bases at J; junction bases unmatched: 10. CDR3 length: 17 residues. CDR1 is MNHEY, CDR2 SVGEGT, per germline. The CDR3 region has the DNA TGTGCCAGCAGTTACTCGAGGCGGGACAGGACCCTTCAGCCCCAGCATTTT. Its translation: CASSYSRRDRTLQPQHF.

This clonotype showed up just a few times. The V and J genes are TRBV19 and TRBJ1-3, with 8 nucleotides matching TRBD1. CDR3 length: 17 amino acids. Per the germline V gene, CDR1 is LNHDA and CDR2 is SQIVND (reference sequence). Germline trimming cut 7 bases from V and 4 bases from J; bases unmatched to any gene: 15. The CDR3 loop reads CASTPTGGGTGGNTIYF. The CDR3 DNA is TGTGCCAGTACCCCAACGGGAGGGGGGACAGGCGGAAACACCATATATTTT.

This chain joins TRBV7-2 and TRBJ2-5; 7 bases map to TRBD1. The germline V gene encodes CDR1 SGHTA and CDR2 FQGNSA. The CDR3 covers 18 residues. Trimming at V came to 6 bases and at J to 1 base, leaving 17 bases not matched to a gene. This CDR3 reads CASSPLGSPGQRQETQYF. The CDR3, as DNA: TGTGCCAGCAGTCCGTTGGGGTCCCCGGGACAGCGCCAAGAGACCCAGTACTTC.